Reported below is one TCR beta chain. Its target antigen remains unknown. Base qualities were left out, and no much larger clone turns up one base away. In Seattle, one collaborating source enrolled patients while the infection was active and tracked those patients longitudinally over the course of disease. Collaborating institutions collected whole blood in K2EDTA tubes following their own protocols. Collaborator samples were shipped for TCRbeta analysis as frozen whole blood, isolated PBMCs, or DNA extracted from either sample type. The CDR3 numbers 13 residues from cysteine through phenylalanine. Only CDR3 DNA remains: 39 bases, in frame from the first base. CDR1 SNHLY and CDR2 FYNNEI were looked up in the germline V gene. The trim is 3 bases for V and 4 bases for J, with a gap of 7 bases between the germline ends. TCRbeta CDR3 regions were amplified from genomic DNA by means of the immunoSEQ Assay, a bias-controlled multiplex PCR. On the authors' methods: Within the assay, amplification of reference gene primers was used to estimate how many nucleated cells each sample contained. To quantify the absolute abundance of each unique TCRbeta CDR3 rearrangement, sequence reads were collapsed and filtered. Productive Simpson clonality was computed per sample as the square root of Simpson's diversity index over productive rearrangements. The immuneACCESS repertoire file appears here via TCRdb, limited to in-frame rearrangements. These files lack a portion of the clones; in checked studies, under half of the deficit traces to unresolved V genes, and the cause of the others is not known. Clone size and V and J calls were adopted from that table, with D and trimming inferred from the DNA. Across this sample there are under 200,000 clones, with about 85% seen only once. Under 0.95% of the sample is in the top ten clones.

The sample comes from a study of blood T cell repertoires in COVID-19 (dated by TCRdb to 2019 to 2021). Background on the whole study: Collaborator samples came from the United States, Italy and Spain and covered acute and convalescent phases of COVID-19. The repertoires were made available in a free public database intended to serve as a resource for research on the immune response to SARS-CoV-2. The material from the prospective study consisted of cDNA or gDNA derived from T cells, B-cell-depleted T cells, or PBMCs. The sample metadata nearly always contained a de-identified subject ID, COVID-19 status, age in years and sex. The dataset comprised deeply sampled blood TCRbeta repertoires from subjects exposed to, actively infected with, or recovered from COVID-19. Where HLA class I and class II types were available, the types were taken from metadata supplied by the sample provider, not from assay-based typing. The samples were drawn from the first 160 participants of the ongoing ImmuneRACE study and from under 1,500 subjects provided by 6 global collaborators. Points the paper makes about the study in general: The quantity of clinical and demographic metadata differed by source and by participant and was supplied without curation.

This sequence originates from a man aged 55 to 69 with COVID-19, enrolled during active disease. The specimen sequenced was peripheral blood. The sequence links TRBV2 to TRBJ1-3; no D gene call is confident. The DNA reads TGTGCCAGCAGTGAGTGGAGGGGAAACACCATATATTTT. It translates to CASSEWRGNTIYF.